This entry describes one T cell receptor (beta chain). The antigen is undetermined. The data were produced by immunoSEQ multiplex PCR, yet TCRdb's version contains in-frame clones alone and is incomplete. The table shows tens of thousands of clones, with about two thirds occurring only once. These data belong to a study of pediatric ulcerative colitis. Notes on the study in general: Blood samples from a couple of patients yielded substantially fewer templates and were excluded from blood-rectal overlap analysis.

The CDR3 is 15 residues long. Deletions cut 2 bases from V and 8 bases from J, with 18 bases between. Germline CDR1 SGHDN, CDR2 FVKESK. One to two pinch biopsies were taken from the rectum during colonoscopy. The sequence came from a boy between 10 and 17 years old with severe ulcerative colitis. The material sequenced was gut tissue. The genes are TRBV14 and TRBJ1-2; D not resolved. The CDR3: CASSQMIGRSRGYTF. In DNA form, the CDR3 reads TGTGCCAGCAGCCAAATGATAGGCCGCTCTAGAGGCTACACCTTC.